A selection of T cell receptor beta chains follows, all from one sample in a study of neurological immune-mediated disorders. A single record per CDR3 protein comes from TCRdb applying MiXCR to the 5' RACE reads. The data contain roughly 30,000 distinct CDR3 sequences, around 6% of them seen just once; the ten biggest clones take up roughly 2%. Sequencing input: CD4+ T cells from blood. These receptors were taken from a woman in her fifties or sixties in good health. Each CDR3 is given with its conserved first and last residue. The order of the fields is CDR3 protein, V gene.

cdr3_aa: CASSQDTHGEQYF
v_call: TRBV4-3

cdr3_aa: CSATGGGFEAFF
v_call: TRBV20-1

cdr3_aa: CASSPRMGEERGYTF
v_call: TRBV7-9

cdr3_aa: CASSLGGRMGGAETLSYEQYF
v_call: TRBV7-6

cdr3_aa: CASSRMGGSTDTQYF
v_call: TRBV7-3

cdr3_aa: CSAPDKGYEQYF
v_call: TRBV20-1

cdr3_aa: CASSTSPSTDTQYF
v_call: TRBV27

cdr3_aa: CASSLRFTGFQGYRNEQFF
v_call: TRBV7-6

cdr3_aa: CASSQPGSTYEQYF
v_call: TRBV14

cdr3_aa: CASGGANEQYF
v_call: TRBV2

cdr3_aa: CSARRRNTEAFF
v_call: TRBV20-1

cdr3_aa: CASSRGDRPTTNEKLFF
v_call: TRBV5-1